These 18 T cell receptor beta chains were sequenced from one sample in a study of graft-versus-host responses after intestinal transplantation. Some clones are missing from TCRdb's copy, which holds only in-frame ones; the method was immunoSEQ multiplex PCR. The sample lists roughly 12,000 clones; roughly 92% were seen once. As for time point: postoperative day 105 after intestinal transplantation (dayNNNN = postoperative day). Sample: PBMCs, taken 105 days after intestinal transplantation. These receptors originate from a human patient who received an intestinal transplant, so some T cells may come from the graft donor.

This chain uses TRBV2 with TRBJ1-6; TRBD1 aligns across 9 bases. The junction had 13 bases not matched to a gene; V was cut back by 7 bases and J by 9 bases. The CDR3 consists of 16 residues. Germline loops: CDR1 SNHLY, CDR2 FYNNEI. CDR3 sequence reads: CASKPSSGTGFSPLHF. The CDR3 region has the DNA TGTGCCAGCAAGCCTTCTTCCGGGACAGGGTTTTCACCCCTCCACTTT.

V usage is TRBV13 and J usage is TRBJ1-3, with 8 bases that match TRBD1. The CDR3 is made up of 18 amino acids. Looked up from germline, CDR1 is PRHDT and CDR2 is FYEKMQ (reference sequence). V gave up 3 bases and J gave up 0 bases; unmatched junction bases: 10. The CDR3: CASSFSDRAKSSGNTIYF. CDR3 coding DNA: TGTGCCAGCAGCTTTTCGGACAGGGCTAAGTCCTCTGGAAACACCATATATTTT.

The rearrangement links TRBV9 to TRBJ2-2; no firm D call. The V and J ends lost 0 bases and 2 bases respectively, with 8 bases between them. Germline V lookup: CDR1 SGDLS, CDR2 YYNGEE. The CDR3 covers 15 residues. CDR3 nucleotides: TGTGCCAGCAGCGTAGGGGCCCAAAACACCGGGGAGCTGTTTTTT. It encodes CASSVGAQNTGELFF. Filled out from reference TRBV9 and TRBJ2-2, the complete variable domain reads DSGVTQTPKHLITATGQRVTLRCSPRSGDLSVYWYQQSLDQGLQFLIQYYNGEERAKGNILERFSAQQFPDLHSELNLSSLELGDSALYFCASSVGAQNTGELFFGEGSRLTVL.

The chain has TRBV7-2 and TRBJ2-5; D unclear. The CDR3 is 12 amino acids. With 1 base removed from V and 4 bases from J, the gap between germline ends came to 4 bases. CDR1 SGHTA and CDR2 FQGNSA come from the germline V gene. CDR3 in amino acids: CASSLVPETQYF. Written as DNA, the CDR3 is TGTGCCAGCAGCTTAGTACCAGAGACCCAGTACTTC.

This clone occurred a few times. This chain uses TRBV2 with TRBJ1-2; a weak D match, TRBD1 (6 bases). Looked up from germline, CDR1 is SNHLY and CDR2 is FYNNEI. The germline V and J ends were trimmed by 2 bases and 5 bases, with 15 bases remaining between them. This CDR3 has 15 residues. The CDR3 sequence is CASSELGRGSYGYTF. As DNA, the CDR3 is TGTGCCAGCAGTGAACTTGGTAGGGGGTCTTATGGCTACACCTTC.

The chain combines TRBV19 with TRBJ1-1, with unresolved D. Germline values: CDR1 LNHDA, CDR2 SQIVND (reference sequence). The CDR3 extends over 13 amino acids. The germline V and J ends were trimmed by 5 bases and 11 bases, with 18 bases remaining between them. The CDR3 protein is CASSFPDGKAAFF. For the CDR3, the DNA is TGTGCCAGTAGTTTCCCGGACGGGAAGGCGGCTTTCTTT.

Only one count was recorded for this clone. The rearrangement uses TRBV10-3 and TRBJ1-2; possible D gene TRBD1, 5 bases. The CDR3 runs to 14 residues. V was cut by 3 bases and J by 4 bases, with 12 bases left in between. Looked up from germline, CDR1 is ENHRY and CDR2 is SYGVKD. In DNA form, the CDR3 reads TGTGCCATCAGTGAAGGGGTCGGGCTCTATGGCTACACCTTC. Its protein is CAISEGVGLYGYTF.

The V gene is TRBV7-9, the J gene TRBJ1-2; 7 nucleotides agree with TRBD1. V lost 1 base to trimming and J lost 4 bases; unmatched junction nucleotides: 9. Germline V gene lookup returns CDR1 SEHNR and CDR2 FQNEAQ (reference sequence). This CDR3 contains 16 residues. This CDR3 is CASSLEQAGGVYGYTF. In nucleotides, the CDR3 is TGTGCCAGCAGCTTAGAACAGGCAGGGGGGGTCTATGGCTACACCTTC.

The chain combines TRBV10-3 with TRBJ2-7; unclear D gene. The CDR3 has 12 amino acids. In germline, CDR1 is ENHRY, CDR2 SYGVKD. V was pared by 3 bases and J by 2 bases, with 5 bases between. CDR3 sequence: CAISDGTYEQYF. Written as DNA, the CDR3 is TGTGCCATCAGTGACGGAACCTACGAGCAGTACTTC.

The chain is built from TRBV27 and TRBJ1-5; D is unclear. V lost 0 bases and J lost 5, with 26 bases in between. The CDR3 runs to 20 residues. CDR1 is MNHEY and CDR2 is SMNVEV in the germline V gene (reference sequence). The DNA for the CDR3 is TGTGCCAGCAGTTTATCGGGGTTTGGGCAGAGTGCCCTAATCGATCAGCCCCAGCATTTT. Amino acid sequence: CASSLSGFGQSALIDQPQHF.

DNA for the CDR3: TGCGCCAGCAGTGAGTCTGGGACCTATGGCTACACCTTC. This gives the protein CASSESGTYGYTF. The gene calls are TRBV10-1 and TRBJ1-2, with D maybe TRBD1 (5 bases). V was pared by 0 bases and J by 4 bases, with 6 bases between. The germline CDR1 and CDR2 sequences are WNHNN and SYGVQD (reference sequence). The CDR3 length is 13 residues.

The rearrangement uses TRBV25-1 and TRBJ1-1, with D possibly matching TRBD1 (6 bases). The CDR3 length is 15 residues. The germline V gene encodes CDR1 MGHDK and CDR2 SYGVNS. Trimming took 5 bases from V and 0 from J, leaving 13 bases between them. In nucleotides, the CDR3 is TGTGCCAGCAGTTTCGCCAGGGGAATGAACACTGAAGCTTTCTTT. Its translation: CASSFARGMNTEAFF.

V usage is TRBV4-1 and J usage is TRBJ2-1, with D hard to call. V lost 6 bases, J lost 7 bases, and 13 bases lay in between. CDR1 and CDR2 from the germline V gene are MGHRA and YSYEKL. The CDR3 is 13 residues long. The CDR3 DNA follows: TGCGCCAGCAGTCGTCAGTTTAATAATGAGCAGTTCTTC. This translates into CASSRQFNNEQFF.

The chain has TRBV15 and TRBJ1-2; D is ambiguous. The CDR3 consists of 16 residues. V was cut by 0 bases and J by 6 bases, with 17 bases left in between. Germline CDR1 LNHNV, CDR2 YYDKDF (reference sequence). Written as DNA, the CDR3 is TGTGCCACCAGCAGAGATTCGGCAGGAGCGGGAGATGGCTACACCTTC. This gives the protein CATSRDSAGAGDGYTF.

This chain connects TRBV30 to TRBJ1-3; no reliable D call. This CDR3 spans 15 amino acids. Germline assignment: CDR1 GTSNPN and CDR2 SVGIG (reference sequence). Trimming left V 0 bases short and J 0 bases short, with 9 bases between. CDR3 sequence reads: CAWSVGFLSGNTIYF. The CDR3 nucleotides read TGTGCCTGGAGTGTAGGTTTCCTCTCTGGAAACACCATATATTTT.

V gene TRBV6-5 combines with J gene TRBJ2-7; 7 bases are shared with TRBD1. This CDR3 region has 14 residues. The V gene end was trimmed by 6 bases and the J gene end by 5 bases; junction bases not matched to a gene: 10. The germline CDR1 and CDR2 sequences are MNHEY and SVGAGI. This chain's CDR3 is CASRYTGVVDEQYF. Here the CDR3 DNA reads TGTGCCAGCAGATATACAGGGGTTGTGGACGAGCAGTACTTC.

This chain joins TRBV7-9 and TRBJ1-2, with a possible D match to TRBD1 (5 bases). The germline V and J ends were trimmed by 5 bases and 7 bases, with 11 bases remaining between them. This CDR3 has 12 amino acids. The germline V gene encodes CDR1 SEHNR and CDR2 FQNEAQ (reference sequence). The DNA for the CDR3 is TGTGCCAGCAGCGGGTCAGGGCTTGGCTACACCTTC. Amino acids: CASSGSGLGYTF. The full variable domain, completed using reference TRBV7-9 and TRBJ1-2, is DTGVSQNPRHKITKRGQNVTFRCDPISEHNRLYWYRQTLGQGPEFLTYFQNEAQLEKSRLLSDRFSAERPKGSFSTLEIQRTEQGDSAMYLCASSGSGLGYTFGSGTRLTVV.

As concerns this clone: The same CDR3 arises from other DNA sequences in this sample as well. The DNA of the CDR3 is TGTGCCAGCAGTGACTCGGGGGGGGCCACAGATACGCAGTATTTT. Residues: CASSDSGGATDTQYF. The gene calls are TRBV6-4 and TRBJ2-3; perhaps TRBD2 as D (7 bases). Trimming cost V 0 bases and J 2 bases, with 9 bases left between them. There are 15 residues in the CDR3. Germline V lookup: CDR1 MRHNA, CDR2 SNTAGT.